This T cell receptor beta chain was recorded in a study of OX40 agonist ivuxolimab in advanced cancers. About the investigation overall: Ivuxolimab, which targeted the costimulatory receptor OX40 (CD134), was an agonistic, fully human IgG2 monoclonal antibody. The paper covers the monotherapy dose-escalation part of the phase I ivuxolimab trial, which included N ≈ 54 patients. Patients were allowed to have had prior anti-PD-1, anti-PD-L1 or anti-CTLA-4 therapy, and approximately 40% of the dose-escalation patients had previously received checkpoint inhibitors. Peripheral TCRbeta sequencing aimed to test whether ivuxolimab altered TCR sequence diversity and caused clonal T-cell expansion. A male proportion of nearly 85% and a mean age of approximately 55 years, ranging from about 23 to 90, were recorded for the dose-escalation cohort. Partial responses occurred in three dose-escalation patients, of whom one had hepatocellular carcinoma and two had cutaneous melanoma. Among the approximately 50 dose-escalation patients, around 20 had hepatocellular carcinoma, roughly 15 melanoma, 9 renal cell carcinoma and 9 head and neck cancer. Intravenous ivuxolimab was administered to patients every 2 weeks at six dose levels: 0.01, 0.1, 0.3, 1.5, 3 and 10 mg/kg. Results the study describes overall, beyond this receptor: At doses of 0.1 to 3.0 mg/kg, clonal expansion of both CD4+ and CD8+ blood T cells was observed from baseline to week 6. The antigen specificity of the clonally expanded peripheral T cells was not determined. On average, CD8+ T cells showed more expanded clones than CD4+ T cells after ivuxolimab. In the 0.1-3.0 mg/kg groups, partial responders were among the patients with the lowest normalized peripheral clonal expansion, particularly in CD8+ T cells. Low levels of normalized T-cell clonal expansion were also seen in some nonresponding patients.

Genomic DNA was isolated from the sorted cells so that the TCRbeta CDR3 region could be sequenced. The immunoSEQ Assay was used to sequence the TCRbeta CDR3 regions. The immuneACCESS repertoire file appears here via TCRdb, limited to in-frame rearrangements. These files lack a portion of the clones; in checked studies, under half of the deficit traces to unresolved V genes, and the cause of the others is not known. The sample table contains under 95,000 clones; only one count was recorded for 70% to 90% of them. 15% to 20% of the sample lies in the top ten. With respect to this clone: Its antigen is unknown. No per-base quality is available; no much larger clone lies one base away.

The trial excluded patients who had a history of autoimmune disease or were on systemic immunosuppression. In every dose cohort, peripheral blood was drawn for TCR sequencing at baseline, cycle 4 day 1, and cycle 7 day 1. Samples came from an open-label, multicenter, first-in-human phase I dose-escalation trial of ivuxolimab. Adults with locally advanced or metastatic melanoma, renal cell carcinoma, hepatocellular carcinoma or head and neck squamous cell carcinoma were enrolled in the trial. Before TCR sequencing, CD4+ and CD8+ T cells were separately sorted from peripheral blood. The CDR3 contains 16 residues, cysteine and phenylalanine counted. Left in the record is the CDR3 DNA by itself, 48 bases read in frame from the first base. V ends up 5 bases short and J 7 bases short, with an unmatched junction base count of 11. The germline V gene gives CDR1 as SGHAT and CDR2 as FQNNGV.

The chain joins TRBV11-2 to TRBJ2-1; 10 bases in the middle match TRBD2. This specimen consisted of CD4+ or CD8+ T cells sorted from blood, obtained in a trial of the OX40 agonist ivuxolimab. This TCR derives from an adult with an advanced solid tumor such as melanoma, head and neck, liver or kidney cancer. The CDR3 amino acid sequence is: CASSLSSGSGVNEQFF. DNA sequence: TGTGCCAGCAGCCTCTCTAGCGGGAGTGGGGTAAATGAGCAGTTCTTC.